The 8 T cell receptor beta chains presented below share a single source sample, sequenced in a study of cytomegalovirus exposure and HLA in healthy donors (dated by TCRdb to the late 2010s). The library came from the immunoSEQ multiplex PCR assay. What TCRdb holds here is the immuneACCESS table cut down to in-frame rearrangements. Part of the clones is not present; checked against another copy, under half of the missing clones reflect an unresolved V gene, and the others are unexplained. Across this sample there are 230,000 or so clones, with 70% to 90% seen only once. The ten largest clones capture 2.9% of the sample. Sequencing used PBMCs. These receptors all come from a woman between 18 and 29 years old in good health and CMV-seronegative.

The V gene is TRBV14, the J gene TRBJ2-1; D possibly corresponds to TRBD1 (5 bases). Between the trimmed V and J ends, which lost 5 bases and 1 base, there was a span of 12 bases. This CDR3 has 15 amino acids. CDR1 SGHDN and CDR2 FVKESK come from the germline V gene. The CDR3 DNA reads TGTGCCAGCAGCAAACAGGTTTTATCCTACAATGAGCAGTTCTTC. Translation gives CASSKQVLSYNEQFF.

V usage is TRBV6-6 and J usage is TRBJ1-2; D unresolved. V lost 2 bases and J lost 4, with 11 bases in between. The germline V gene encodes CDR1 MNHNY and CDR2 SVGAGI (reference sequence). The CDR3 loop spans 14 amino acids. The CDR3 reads CASSYRDGSYGYTF. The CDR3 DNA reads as TGTGCCAGCAGTTACAGAGACGGGAGCTATGGCTACACCTTC.

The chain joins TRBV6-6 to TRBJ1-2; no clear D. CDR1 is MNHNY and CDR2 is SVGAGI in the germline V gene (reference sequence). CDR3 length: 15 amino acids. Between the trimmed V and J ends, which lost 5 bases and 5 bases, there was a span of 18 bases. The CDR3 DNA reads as TGTGCCAGCAGTCTTCGACCCGAGACTATATATGGCTACACCTTC. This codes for CASSLRPETIYGYTF.

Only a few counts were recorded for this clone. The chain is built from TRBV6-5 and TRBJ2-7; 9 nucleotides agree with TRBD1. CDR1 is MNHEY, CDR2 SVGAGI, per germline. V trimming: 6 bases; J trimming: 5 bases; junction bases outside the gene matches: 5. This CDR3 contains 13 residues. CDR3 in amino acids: CASRGQGPHEQYF. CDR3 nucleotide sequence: TGTGCCAGCAGGGGACAGGGTCCCCACGAGCAGTACTTC.

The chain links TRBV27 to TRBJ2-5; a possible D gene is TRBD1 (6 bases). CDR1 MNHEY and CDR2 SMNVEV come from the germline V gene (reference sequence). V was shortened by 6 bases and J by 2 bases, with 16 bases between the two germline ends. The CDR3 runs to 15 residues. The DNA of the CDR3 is TGTGCCAGCAGCTTTCTCGAGGACAGACAAGAGACCCAGTACTTC. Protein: CASSFLEDRQETQYF.

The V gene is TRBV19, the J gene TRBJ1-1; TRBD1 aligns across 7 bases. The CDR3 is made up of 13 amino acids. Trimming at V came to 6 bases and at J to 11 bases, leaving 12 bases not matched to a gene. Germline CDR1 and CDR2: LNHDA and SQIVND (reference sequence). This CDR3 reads CASSTTGPRGAFF. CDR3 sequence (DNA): TGTGCCAGTAGCACGACAGGGCCTCGGGGGGCTTTCTTT.

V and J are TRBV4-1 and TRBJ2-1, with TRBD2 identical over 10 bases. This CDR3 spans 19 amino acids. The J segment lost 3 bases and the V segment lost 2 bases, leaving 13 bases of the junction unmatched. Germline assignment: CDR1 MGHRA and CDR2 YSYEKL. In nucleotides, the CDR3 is TGCGCCAGCAGCCAATTCAGCGGGAGGGCAGTTCCCCGCTACAATGAGCAGTTCTTC. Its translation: CASSQFSGRAVPRYNEQFF.

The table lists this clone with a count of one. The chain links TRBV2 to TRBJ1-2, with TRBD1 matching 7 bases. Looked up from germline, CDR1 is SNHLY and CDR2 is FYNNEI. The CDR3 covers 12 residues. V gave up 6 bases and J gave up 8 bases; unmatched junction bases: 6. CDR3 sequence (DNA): TGTGCCAGCAGGCCGACAGGGTACGGCTACACCTTC. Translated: CASRPTGYGYTF. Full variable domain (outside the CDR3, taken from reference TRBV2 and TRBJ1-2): EPEVTQTPSHQVTQMGQEVILRCVPISNHLYFYWYRQILGQKVEFLVSFYNNEISEKSEIFDDQFSVERPDGSNFTLKIRSTKLEDSAMYFCASRPTGYGYTFGSGTRLTVV.